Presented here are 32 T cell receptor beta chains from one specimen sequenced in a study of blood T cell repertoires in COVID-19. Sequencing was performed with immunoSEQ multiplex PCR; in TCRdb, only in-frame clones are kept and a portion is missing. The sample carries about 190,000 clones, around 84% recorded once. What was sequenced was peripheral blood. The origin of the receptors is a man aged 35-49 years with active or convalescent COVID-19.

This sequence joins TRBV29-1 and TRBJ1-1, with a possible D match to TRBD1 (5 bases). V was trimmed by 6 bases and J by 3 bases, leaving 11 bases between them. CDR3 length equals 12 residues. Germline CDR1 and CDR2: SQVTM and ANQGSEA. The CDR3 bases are TGCAGCGTAGCGACAGAGTACACTGAAGCTTTCTTT. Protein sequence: CSVATEYTEAFF.

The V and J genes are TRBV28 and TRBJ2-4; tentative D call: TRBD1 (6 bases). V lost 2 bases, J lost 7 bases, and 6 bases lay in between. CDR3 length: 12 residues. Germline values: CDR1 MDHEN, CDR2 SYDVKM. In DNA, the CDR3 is TGTGCCAGCAGTTTACAGGGGAACATTCAGTACTTC. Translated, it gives CASSLQGNIQYF. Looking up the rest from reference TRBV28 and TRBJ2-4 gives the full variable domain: DVKVTQSSRYLVKRTGEKVFLECVQDMDHENMFWYRQDPGLGLRLIYFSYDVKMKEKGDIPEGYSVSREKKERFSLILESASTNQTSMYLCASSLQGNIQYFGAGTRLSVL.

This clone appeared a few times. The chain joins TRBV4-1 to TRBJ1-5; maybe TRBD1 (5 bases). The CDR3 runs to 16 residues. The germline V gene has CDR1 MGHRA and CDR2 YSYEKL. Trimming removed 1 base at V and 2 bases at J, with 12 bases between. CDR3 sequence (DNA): TGCGCCAGCAGCCAAGTACTCGCCAGGGGCAATCAGCCCCAGCATTTT. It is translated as CASSQVLARGNQPQHF.

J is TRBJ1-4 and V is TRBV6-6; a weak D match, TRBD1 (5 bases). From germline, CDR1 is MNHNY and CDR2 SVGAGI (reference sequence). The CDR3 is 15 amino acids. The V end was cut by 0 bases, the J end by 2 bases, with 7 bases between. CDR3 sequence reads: CASSYSTVTNEKLFF. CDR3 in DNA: TGTGCCAGCAGTTACTCGACAGTTACTAATGAAAAACTGTTTTTT.

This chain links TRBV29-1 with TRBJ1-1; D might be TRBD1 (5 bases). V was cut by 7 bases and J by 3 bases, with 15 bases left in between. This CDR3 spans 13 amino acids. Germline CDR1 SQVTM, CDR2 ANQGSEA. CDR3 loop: CSAYQGSHTEAFF. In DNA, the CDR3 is TGCAGCGCTTACCAGGGTAGCCACACTGAAGCTTTCTTT.

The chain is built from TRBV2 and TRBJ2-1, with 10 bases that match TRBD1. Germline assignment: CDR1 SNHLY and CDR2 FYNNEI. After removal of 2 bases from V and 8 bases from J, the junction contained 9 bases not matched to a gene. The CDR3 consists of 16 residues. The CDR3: CASSESGQGHRDEQFF. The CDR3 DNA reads TGTGCCAGCAGTGAATCGGGACAGGGGCATAGGGATGAGCAGTTCTTC.

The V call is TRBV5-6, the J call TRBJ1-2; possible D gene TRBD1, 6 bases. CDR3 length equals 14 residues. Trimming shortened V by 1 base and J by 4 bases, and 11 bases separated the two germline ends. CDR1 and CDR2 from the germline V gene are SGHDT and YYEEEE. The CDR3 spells CASSLRGLGYGYTF. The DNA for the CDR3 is TGTGCCAGCAGCTTGAGGGGGTTGGGCTATGGCTACACCTTC.

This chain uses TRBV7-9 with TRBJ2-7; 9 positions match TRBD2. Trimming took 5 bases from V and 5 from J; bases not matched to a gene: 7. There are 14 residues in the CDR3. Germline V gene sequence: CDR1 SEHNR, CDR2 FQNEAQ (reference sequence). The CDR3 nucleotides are TGTGCCAGCAGCGAGCGGGGGGACCGCGACGAGCAGTACTTC. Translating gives CASSERGDRDEQYF. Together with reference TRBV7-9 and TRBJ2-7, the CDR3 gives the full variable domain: DTGVSQNPRHKITKRGQNVTFRCDPISEHNRLYWYRQTLGQGPEFLTYFQNEAQLEKSRLLSDRFSAERPKGSFSTLEIQRTEQGDSAMYLCASSERGDRDEQYFGPGTRLTVT.

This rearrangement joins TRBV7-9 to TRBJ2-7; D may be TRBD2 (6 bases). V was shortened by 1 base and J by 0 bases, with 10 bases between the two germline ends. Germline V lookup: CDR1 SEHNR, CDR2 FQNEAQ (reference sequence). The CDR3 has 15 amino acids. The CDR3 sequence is CASSLGGVLSYEQYF. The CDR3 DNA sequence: TGTGCCAGCAGCTTAGGCGGGGTTCTCTCCTACGAGCAGTACTTC.

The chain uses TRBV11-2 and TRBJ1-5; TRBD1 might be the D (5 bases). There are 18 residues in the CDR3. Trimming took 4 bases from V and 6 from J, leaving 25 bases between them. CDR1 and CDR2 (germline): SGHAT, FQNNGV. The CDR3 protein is CASSYGLVGLPGGQPQHF. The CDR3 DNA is TGTGCCAGCAGCTACGGACTGGTGGGACTTCCCGGCGGTCAGCCCCAGCATTTT.

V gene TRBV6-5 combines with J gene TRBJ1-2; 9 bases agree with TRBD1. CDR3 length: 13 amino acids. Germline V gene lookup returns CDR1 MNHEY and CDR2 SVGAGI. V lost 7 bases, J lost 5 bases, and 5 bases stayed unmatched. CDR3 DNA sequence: TGTGCCAGCAAACCGGGACAGGGTTATGGCTACACCTTC. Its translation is CASKPGQGYGYTF.

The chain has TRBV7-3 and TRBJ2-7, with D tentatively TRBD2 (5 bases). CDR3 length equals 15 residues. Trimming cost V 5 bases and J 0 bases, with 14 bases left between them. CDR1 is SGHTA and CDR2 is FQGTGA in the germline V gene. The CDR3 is CASSQIAGSSYEQYF. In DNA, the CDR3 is TGTGCCAGCAGCCAAATCGCGGGTTCCTCCTACGAGCAGTACTTC.

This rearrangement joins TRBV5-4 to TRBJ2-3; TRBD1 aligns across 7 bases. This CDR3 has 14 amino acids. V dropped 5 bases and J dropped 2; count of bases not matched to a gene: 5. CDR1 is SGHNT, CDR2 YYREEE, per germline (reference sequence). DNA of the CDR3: TGTGCCAGCAGTTCCGGGACAGACACAGATACGCAGTATTTT. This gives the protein CASSSGTDTDTQYF.

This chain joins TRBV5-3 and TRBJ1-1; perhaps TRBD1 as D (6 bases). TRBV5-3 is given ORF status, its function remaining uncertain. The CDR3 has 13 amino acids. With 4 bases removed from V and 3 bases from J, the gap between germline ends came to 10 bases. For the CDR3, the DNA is TGTGCCAGAAGCCTTGAGGGGGACACTGAAGCTTTCTTT. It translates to CARSLEGDTEAFF.

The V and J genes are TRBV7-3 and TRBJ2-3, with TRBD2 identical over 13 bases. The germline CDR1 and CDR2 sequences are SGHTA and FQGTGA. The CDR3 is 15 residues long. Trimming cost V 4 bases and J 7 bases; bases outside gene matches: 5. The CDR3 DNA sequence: TGTGCCAGCAGCTCACTAGCGGGGGGGCTGCATACGCAGTATTTT. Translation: CASSSLAGGLHTQYF.

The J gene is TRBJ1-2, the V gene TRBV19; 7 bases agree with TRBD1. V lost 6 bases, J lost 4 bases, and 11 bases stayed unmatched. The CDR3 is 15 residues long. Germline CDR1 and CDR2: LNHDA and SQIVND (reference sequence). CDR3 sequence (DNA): TGTGCCAGTAGCAATCAAGGGGGCTTCGGCTATGGCTACACCTTC. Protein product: CASSNQGGFGYGYTF.

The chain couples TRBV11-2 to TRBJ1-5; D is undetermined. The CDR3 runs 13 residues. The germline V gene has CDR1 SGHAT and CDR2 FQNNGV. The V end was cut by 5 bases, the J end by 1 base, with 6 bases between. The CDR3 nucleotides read TGTGCCAGCAGCGGGGAGAGCAATCAGCCCCAGCATTTT. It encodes CASSGESNQPQHF.

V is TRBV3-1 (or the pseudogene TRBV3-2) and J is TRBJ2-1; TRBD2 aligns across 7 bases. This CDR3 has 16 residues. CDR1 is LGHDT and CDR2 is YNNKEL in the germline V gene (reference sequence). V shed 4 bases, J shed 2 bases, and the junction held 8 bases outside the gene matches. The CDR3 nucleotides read TGTGCCAGCAGCCCCATCGGCGGGAGTCCCTACAATGAGCAGTTCTTC. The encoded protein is CASSPIGGSPYNEQFF.

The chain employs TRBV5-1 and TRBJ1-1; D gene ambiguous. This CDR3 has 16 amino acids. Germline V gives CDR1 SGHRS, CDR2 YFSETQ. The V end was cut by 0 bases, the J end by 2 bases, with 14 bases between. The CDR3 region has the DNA TGCGCCAGCAGCTTGGGCTTGGGCAGGTTTAACACTGAAGCTTTCTTT. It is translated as CASSLGLGRFNTEAFF.

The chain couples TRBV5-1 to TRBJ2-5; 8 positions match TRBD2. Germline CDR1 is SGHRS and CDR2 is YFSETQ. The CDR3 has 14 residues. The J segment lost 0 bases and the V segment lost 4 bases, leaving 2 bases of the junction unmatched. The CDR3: CASSGGGYQETQYF. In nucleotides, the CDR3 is TGCGCCAGCAGCGGCGGGGGGTACCAAGAGACCCAGTACTTC.

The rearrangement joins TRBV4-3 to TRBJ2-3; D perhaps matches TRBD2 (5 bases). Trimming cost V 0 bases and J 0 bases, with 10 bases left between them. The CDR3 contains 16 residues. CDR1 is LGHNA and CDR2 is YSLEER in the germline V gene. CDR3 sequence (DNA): TGCGCCAGCAGCCAAGACTGGTCGGGGAGCACAGATACGCAGTATTTT. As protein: CASSQDWSGSTDTQYF.

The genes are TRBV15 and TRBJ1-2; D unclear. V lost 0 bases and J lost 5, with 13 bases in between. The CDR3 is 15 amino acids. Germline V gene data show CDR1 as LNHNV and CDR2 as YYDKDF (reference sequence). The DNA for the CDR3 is TGTGCCACCAGCAGAGATGAGGAGGGTTGGTATGGCTACACCTTC. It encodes CATSRDEEGWYGYTF. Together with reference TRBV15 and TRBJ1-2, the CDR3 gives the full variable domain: DAMVIQNPRYQVTQFGKPVTLSCSQTLNHNVMYWYQQKSSQAPKLLFHYYDKDFNNEADTPDNFQSRRPNTSFCFLDIRSPGLGDTAMYLCATSRDEEGWYGYTFGSGTRLTVV.

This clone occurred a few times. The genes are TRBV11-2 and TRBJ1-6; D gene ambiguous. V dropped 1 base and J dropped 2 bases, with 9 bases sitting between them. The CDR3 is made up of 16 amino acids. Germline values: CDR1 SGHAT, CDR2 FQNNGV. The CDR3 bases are TGTGCCAGCAGCTTAGCAGCGACGACCTATAATTCACCCCTCCACTTT. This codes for CASSLAATTYNSPLHF.

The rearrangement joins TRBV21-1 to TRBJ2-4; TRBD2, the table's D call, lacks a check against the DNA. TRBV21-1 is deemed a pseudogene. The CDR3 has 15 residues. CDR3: CASSKSGGSKNIQYF. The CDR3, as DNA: TGTGCCAGCAGCAAATCTGGGGGGTCCAAAAACATTCAGTACTTC.

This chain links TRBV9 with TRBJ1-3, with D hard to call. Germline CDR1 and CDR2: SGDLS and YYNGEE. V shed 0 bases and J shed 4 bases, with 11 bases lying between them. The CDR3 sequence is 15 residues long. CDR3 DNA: TGTGCCAGCAGCGTAGACACTGGAGGCGGAAACACCATATATTTT. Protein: CASSVDTGGGNTIYF.

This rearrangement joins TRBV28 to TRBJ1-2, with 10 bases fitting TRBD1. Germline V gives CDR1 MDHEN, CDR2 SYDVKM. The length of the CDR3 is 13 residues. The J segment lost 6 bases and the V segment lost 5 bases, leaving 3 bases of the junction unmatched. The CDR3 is CASSTTGGDGYTF. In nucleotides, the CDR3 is TGTGCCAGCAGTACGACAGGGGGCGATGGCTACACCTTC.

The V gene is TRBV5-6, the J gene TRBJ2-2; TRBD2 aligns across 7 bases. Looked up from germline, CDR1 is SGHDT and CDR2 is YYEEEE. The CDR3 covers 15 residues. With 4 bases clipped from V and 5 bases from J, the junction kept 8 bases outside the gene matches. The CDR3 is CASSPPQRGTGELFF. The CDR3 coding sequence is TGTGCCAGCAGCCCACCCCAGCGGGGTACCGGGGAGCTGTTTTTT. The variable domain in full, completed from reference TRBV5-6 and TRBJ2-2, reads DAGVTQSPTHLIKTRGQQVTLRCSPKSGHDTVSWYQQALGQGPQFIFQYYEEEERQRGNFPDRFSGHQFPNYSSELNVNALLLGDSALYLCASSPPQRGTGELFFGEGSRLTVL.

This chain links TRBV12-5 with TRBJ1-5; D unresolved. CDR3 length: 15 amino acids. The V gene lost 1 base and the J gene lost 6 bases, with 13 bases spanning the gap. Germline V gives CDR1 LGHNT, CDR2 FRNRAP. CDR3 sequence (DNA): TGTGCTAGTGGTTTGGGCCGAGGGCCGGTTCAGCCCCAGCATTTT. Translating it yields CASGLGRGPVQPQHF. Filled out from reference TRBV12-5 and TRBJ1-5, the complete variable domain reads DARVTQTPRHKVTEMGQEVTMRCQPILGHNTVFWYRQTMMQGLELLAYFRNRAPLDDSGMPKDRFSAEMPDATLATLKIQPSEPRDSAVYFCASGLGRGPVQPQHFGDGTRLSIL.

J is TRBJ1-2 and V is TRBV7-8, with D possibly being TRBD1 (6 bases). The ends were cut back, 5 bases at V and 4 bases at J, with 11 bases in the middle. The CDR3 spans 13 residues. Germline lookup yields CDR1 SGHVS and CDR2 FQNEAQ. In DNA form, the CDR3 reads TGTGCCAGCAGCCAAGGACAGCTCTATGGCTACACCTTC. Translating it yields CASSQGQLYGYTF.

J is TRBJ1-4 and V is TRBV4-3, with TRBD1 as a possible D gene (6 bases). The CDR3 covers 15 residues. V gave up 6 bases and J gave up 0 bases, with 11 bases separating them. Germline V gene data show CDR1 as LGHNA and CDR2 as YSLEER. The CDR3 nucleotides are TGCGCCAGCAGTCAAAGGACAGCAACTAATGAAAAACTGTTTTTT. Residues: CASSQRTATNEKLFF.

Written as DNA, the CDR3 is TGCGCCAGCTCGAAACAGGGGGGCCTCCAAGAGACCCAGTACTTC. Protein sequence: CASSKQGGLQETQYF. This chain connects TRBV10-2 to TRBJ2-5, with 8 bases fitting TRBD1. The germline CDR1 and CDR2 sequences are WSHSY and SAAADI. The CDR3 has 15 amino acids. Trimming at V came to 8 bases and at J to 1 base, leaving 9 bases not matched to a gene.

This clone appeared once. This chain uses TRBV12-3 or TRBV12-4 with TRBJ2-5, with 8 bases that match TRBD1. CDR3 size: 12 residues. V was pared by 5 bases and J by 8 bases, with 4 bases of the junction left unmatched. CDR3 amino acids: CASSGDRFTQYF. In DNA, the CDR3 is TGTGCCAGCAGTGGGGACAGGTTCACCCAGTACTTC.